This TCR beta chain was recorded in a study of CD8 T cells in ankylosing spondylitis. General observations from the study: Clones tied to disease were said to be significantly enriched in matched ankylosing spondylitis synovial fluid. Seemingly distinctive of ankylosing spondylitis blood was a TCR beta motif formed by eight highly homologous variants.

Scientists made TCR beta libraries using quantitative 5'-RACE with molecular barcodes. TCRdb independently ran MiXCR on the 5' RACE reads; one entry per CDR3 protein. The sample carries some 150,000 distinct CDR3 sequences, 9.5% to 12% recorded once. This clonotype was counted at least ten times. What it binds is unknown. The receptor was isolated from a female donor with ankylosing spondylitis or in good health (not recorded which). Sequences were obtained from blood, either unsorted or a sorted T cell fraction (not recorded which).

This CDR3 reads CASHEQGRYEQYF. The CDR3 DNA reads TGTGCCAGCCATGAACAGGGGCGGTACGAGCAGTACTTC. V usage is TRBV18 and J usage is TRBJ2-7, with 7 bases that match TRBD1. V shed 8 bases, J shed 4 bases, and the junction held 8 bases outside the gene matches. CDR3 length: 13 amino acids. Looked up from germline, CDR1 is KGHSH and CDR2 is LQKENI.